These T cell receptor beta chains were read from a single sample in a study of cytomegalovirus exposure and HLA in healthy donors. Generated by immunoSEQ multiplex PCR, the TCRdb table keeps only in-frame clones and is missing some. The table lists around 130,000 clones, around 80% of them singletons. Sequenced: PBMCs. The receptors come from a woman aged 18 to 35 in good health and CMV-seronegative. The CDR3 runs from the conserved cysteine through the conserved F or W. The D gene is left open where the match is weak. Not every row has a clone size; where given, it reads once, few, many or a size class.

v_gene: TRBV29-1; abundance: once; len: 12; j_gene: TRBJ1-3; d_gene: -; CDR3aa: CSVAQPGNTIYF; CDR3nt: TGCAGCGTTGCACAGCCCGGAAACACCATATATTTT
v_gene: TRBV6-6; abundance: -; len: 12; j_gene: TRBJ1-1; d_gene: -; CDR3aa: CASGQGQTEAFF; CDR3nt: TGTGCCAGCGGGCAGGGCCAGACTGAAGCTTTCTTT
v_gene: TRBV5-1; abundance: once; len: 15; j_gene: TRBJ2-5; d_gene: -; CDR3aa: CASSLERGIQETQYF; CDR3nt: TGCGCCAGCAGCTTGGAAAGGGGGATACAAGAGACCCAGTACTTC
v_gene: TRBV6-5; abundance: -; len: 11; j_gene: TRBJ2-3; d_gene: -; CDR3aa: CASRTPDTQYF; CDR3nt: TGTGCCAGCAGGACTCCAGATACGCAGTATTTT
v_gene: TRBV11-3; abundance: -; len: 14; j_gene: TRBJ2-3; d_gene: -; CDR3aa: CASSFGGLSDTQYF; CDR3nt: TGTGCCAGCAGCTTTGGGGGCTTGAGCGATACGCAGTATTTT
v_gene: TRBV13; abundance: -; len: 14; j_gene: TRBJ1-1; d_gene: TRBD1; CDR3aa: CASSPRTGGTEAFF; CDR3nt: TGTGCCAGCAGCCCACGGACAGGCGGGACTGAAGCTTTCTTT
v_gene: TRBV27; abundance: -; len: 13; j_gene: TRBJ2-7; d_gene: -; CDR3aa: CASSLQGSYEQYF; CDR3nt: TGTGCCAGCAGTTTACAGGGCTCCTACGAGCAGTACTTC
v_gene: TRBV5-1; abundance: -; len: 14; j_gene: TRBJ2-4; d_gene: TRBD1; CDR3aa: CASSSQQGENIQYF; CDR3nt: TGCGCCAGCAGTTCTCAGCAGGGGGAAAACATTCAGTACTTC
v_gene: TRBV30; abundance: -; len: 15; j_gene: TRBJ2-2; d_gene: -; CDR3aa: CAWSASDRRTGELFF; CDR3nt: TGTGCCTGGAGTGCATCCGACAGAAGAACCGGGGAGCTGTTTTTT
v_gene: TRBV29-1; abundance: -; len: 13; j_gene: TRBJ2-2; d_gene: -; CDR3aa: CSGQGENTGELFF; CDR3nt: TGCAGCGGTCAAGGGGAGAACACCGGGGAGCTGTTTTTT
v_gene: TRBV5-1; abundance: few; len: 14; j_gene: TRBJ2-7; d_gene: TRBD2; CDR3aa: CASSTSGSINEQYF; CDR3nt: TGCGCCAGCAGCACTAGCGGGAGCATAAACGAGCAGTACTTC
v_gene: TRBV5-1; abundance: -; len: 14; j_gene: TRBJ2-7; d_gene: -; CDR3aa: CASSLALRIDEQYF; CDR3nt: TGCGCCAGCAGCTTGGCACTACGAATAGACGAGCAGTACTTC
v_gene: TRBV9; abundance: -; len: 15; j_gene: TRBJ2-2; d_gene: -; CDR3aa: CASSVELGRTGELFF; CDR3nt: TGTGCCAGCAGCGTGGAACTAGGGAGAACCGGGGAGCTGTTTTTT
v_gene: TRBV5-1; abundance: once; len: 14; j_gene: TRBJ1-1; d_gene: TRBD1; CDR3aa: CASSLEGQTYEAFF; CDR3nt: TGCGCCAGCAGCTTGGAGGGACAGACTTATGAAGCTTTCTTT
v_gene: TRBV30; abundance: -; len: 13; j_gene: TRBJ2-7; d_gene: TRBD2; CDR3aa: CAWSVAGGWEQYF; CDR3nt: TGTGCCTGGAGTGTTGCGGGGGGGTGGGAGCAGTACTTC
v_gene: TRBV9; abundance: -; len: 12; j_gene: TRBJ2-3; d_gene: -; CDR3aa: CASSVATDTQYF; CDR3nt: TGTGCCAGCAGCGTAGCAACAGATACGCAGTATTTT
v_gene: TRBV30; abundance: -; len: 19; j_gene: TRBJ2-1; d_gene: TRBD2; CDR3aa: CAWSTLRTSGRRSRDEQFF; CDR3nt: TGTGCCTGGAGTACACTTCGGACTAGCGGGAGACGAAGTAGGGATGAGCAGTTCTTC
v_gene: TRBV7-7; abundance: -; len: 14; j_gene: TRBJ2-3; d_gene: -; CDR3aa: CASSPGLSTDTQYF; CDR3nt: TGTGCCAGCAGCCCTGGACTAAGCACAGATACGCAGTATTTT
v_gene: TRBV13; abundance: -; len: 15; j_gene: TRBJ2-7; d_gene: TRBD2; CDR3aa: CASSLGLAGDHEQYF; CDR3nt: TGTGCCAGCAGCTTGGGTCTAGCGGGAGACCACGAGCAGTACTTC
v_gene: TRBV18; abundance: -; len: 15; j_gene: TRBJ2-2; d_gene: TRBD1; CDR3aa: CASSPWTGNTGELFF; CDR3nt: TGTGCCAGCTCACCCTGGACAGGAAACACCGGGGAGCTGTTTTTT
v_gene: TRBV11-2; abundance: -; len: 14; j_gene: TRBJ2-5; d_gene: -; CDR3aa: CASSSWTAGGTQYF; CDR3nt: TGTGCCAGCAGCTCTTGGACTGCCGGGGGGACCCAGTACTTC
v_gene: TRBV27; abundance: -; len: 15; j_gene: TRBJ1-5; d_gene: TRBD1; CDR3aa: CASSRTGGFNQPQHF; CDR3nt: TGTGCCAGCAGTAGAACAGGGGGTTTCAATCAGCCCCAGCATTTT
v_gene: TRBV11-3; abundance: once; len: 13; j_gene: TRBJ2-5; d_gene: -; CDR3aa: CASSLGGAETQYF; CDR3nt: TGTGCCAGCAGCTTAGGTGGGGCAGAGACCCAGTACTTC
v_gene: TRBV13; abundance: -; len: 13; j_gene: TRBJ2-1; d_gene: -; CDR3aa: CASGRDSLNEQFF; CDR3nt: TGTGCCAGCGGGCGGGACTCACTCAATGAGCAGTTCTTC
v_gene: TRBV9; abundance: -; len: 14; j_gene: TRBJ2-5; d_gene: -; CDR3aa: CASSVGGSGETQYF; CDR3nt: TGTGCCAGCAGCGTAGGGGGCTCTGGAGAGACCCAGTACTTC
v_gene: TRBV30; abundance: -; len: 13; j_gene: TRBJ1-5; d_gene: -; CDR3aa: CAWSLTRGQPQHF; CDR3nt: TGTGCCTGGAGTCTGACCCGAGGGCAGCCCCAGCATTTT
v_gene: TRBV12-5; abundance: -; len: 13; j_gene: TRBJ1-2; d_gene: -; CDR3aa: CASSRATEYGYTF; CDR3nt: TGTGCTAGCTCCAGGGCAACGGAATATGGCTACACCTTC
v_gene: TRBV5-4; abundance: -; len: 13; j_gene: TRBJ2-7; d_gene: TRBD1; CDR3aa: CASSPGTGHEQYF; CDR3nt: TGTGCCAGCAGCCCCGGGACAGGGCACGAGCAGTACTTC
v_gene: TRBV20-1; abundance: -; len: 9; j_gene: TRBJ1-2; d_gene: -; CDR3aa: CSADYGYTF; CDR3nt: TGCAGTGCCGACTATGGCTACACCTTC
v_gene: TRBV29-1; abundance: -; len: 14; j_gene: TRBJ1-2; d_gene: TRBD1; CDR3aa: CSVRLQGRSGGYTF; CDR3nt: TGCAGCGTTCGCCTACAGGGGAGAAGCGGCGGCTACACCTTC
v_gene: TRBV6-1; abundance: -; len: 15; j_gene: TRBJ1-5; d_gene: -; CDR3aa: CASSERRGPNQPQHF; CDR3nt: TGTGCCAGCAGTGAAAGGCGGGGGCCCAATCAGCCCCAGCATTTT
v_gene: TRBV19; abundance: -; len: 17; j_gene: TRBJ2-6; d_gene: -; CDR3aa: CASTPGSGFSGANVLTF; CDR3nt: TGTGCCAGTACCCCCGGTTCGGGGTTCTCTGGGGCCAACGTCCTGACTTTC
v_gene: TRBV13; abundance: once; len: 15; j_gene: TRBJ2-1; d_gene: TRBD1; CDR3aa: CASSRAGQGADEQFF; CDR3nt: TGTGCCAGCAGTCGCGCCGGACAGGGCGCGGATGAGCAGTTCTTC
v_gene: TRBV5-6; abundance: -; len: 13; j_gene: TRBJ2-2; d_gene: TRBD1; CDR3aa: CASSHRGPGELFF; CDR3nt: TGTGCCAGCAGCCACAGGGGGCCCGGGGAGCTGTTTTTT
v_gene: TRBV6-1; abundance: -; len: 15; j_gene: TRBJ1-4; d_gene: -; CDR3aa: CASSETGTTNEKLFF; CDR3nt: TGTGCCAGCAGTGAGACCGGGACAACTAATGAAAAACTGTTTTTT
v_gene: TRBV2; abundance: -; len: 16; j_gene: TRBJ1-1; d_gene: -; CDR3aa: CASSGRRAGANTEAFF; CDR3nt: TGTGCCAGCAGCGGCAGGAGGGCCGGCGCGAACACTGAAGCTTTCTTT
v_gene: TRBV28; abundance: -; len: 14; j_gene: TRBJ1-1; d_gene: -; CDR3aa: CASRETGTNTEAFF; CDR3nt: TGTGCCAGCAGAGAAACAGGCACGAACACTGAAGCTTTCTTT
v_gene: TRBV7-9; abundance: -; len: 13; j_gene: TRBJ1-5; d_gene: TRBD1; CDR3aa: CASSLGQGQPQHF; CDR3nt: TGTGCCAGCAGCTTAGGACAGGGCCAGCCCCAGCATTTT
v_gene: TRBV27; abundance: -; len: 14; j_gene: TRBJ2-7; d_gene: TRBD2; CDR3aa: CASSLGAGGYEQYF; CDR3nt: TGTGCCAGCAGTTTAGGGGCGGGAGGCTACGAGCAGTACTTC
v_gene: TRBV5-4; abundance: -; len: 16; j_gene: TRBJ2-5; d_gene: TRBD2; CDR3aa: CASSPGTSGREETQYF; CDR3nt: TGTGCCAGCAGCCCTGGGACTAGCGGGAGGGAGGAGACCCAGTACTTC
v_gene: TRBV11-2; abundance: few; len: 11; j_gene: TRBJ2-4; d_gene: -; CDR3aa: CASSSGDIQYF; CDR3nt: TGTGCCAGCAGCTCGGGGGACATTCAGTACTTC
v_gene: TRBV30; abundance: few; len: 12; j_gene: TRBJ1-3; d_gene: TRBD1; CDR3aa: CAWSGTGATIYF; CDR3nt: TGTGCCTGGAGCGGGACAGGGGCCACCATATATTTT
v_gene: TRBV27; abundance: -; len: 13; j_gene: TRBJ1-1; d_gene: TRBD1; CDR3aa: CASRTTGGTEAFF; CDR3nt: TGTGCCAGCAGAACAACAGGGGGCACTGAAGCTTTCTTT
v_gene: TRBV27; abundance: -; len: 16; j_gene: TRBJ1-5; d_gene: TRBD1; CDR3aa: CASSSTLDRINQPQHF; CDR3nt: TGTGCCAGCAGTTCCACCTTGGACAGGATTAATCAGCCCCAGCATTTT
v_gene: TRBV10-2; abundance: -; len: 11; j_gene: TRBJ2-5; d_gene: -; CDR3aa: CASLQFETQYF; CDR3nt: TGCGCCAGCTTACAGTTCGAGACCCAGTACTTC
v_gene: TRBV7-2; abundance: -; len: 16; j_gene: TRBJ2-7; d_gene: TRBD1; CDR3aa: CASSSLGTGTGYEQYF; CDR3nt: TGTGCCAGCAGCTCTTTAGGGACAGGGACAGGATACGAGCAGTACTTC
v_gene: TRBV27; abundance: -; len: 16; j_gene: TRBJ2-1; d_gene: TRBD2; CDR3aa: CASSLLAGGPYNEQFF; CDR3nt: TGTGCCAGCAGCCTACTAGCGGGAGGGCCGTACAATGAGCAGTTCTTC
v_gene: TRBV29-1; abundance: -; len: 13; j_gene: TRBJ1-2; d_gene: -; CDR3aa: CSVDGQGYYGYTF; CDR3nt: TGCAGCGTTGATGGTCAGGGCTACTATGGCTACACCTTC
v_gene: TRBV5-1; abundance: -; len: 14; j_gene: TRBJ2-7; d_gene: -; CDR3aa: CASSLGGYAGEQYF; CDR3nt: TGCGCCAGCAGCTTGGGAGGATACGCCGGAGAGCAGTACTTC
v_gene: TRBV27; abundance: -; len: 13; j_gene: TRBJ1-2; d_gene: -; CDR3aa: CASRQQGDYGYTF; CDR3nt: TGTGCCAGCAGACAACAGGGCGACTATGGCTACACCTTC
v_gene: TRBV9; abundance: -; len: 15; j_gene: TRBJ2-1; d_gene: TRBD1; CDR3aa: CASSVVSQGASEQFF; CDR3nt: TGTGCCAGCAGCGTAGTTTCCCAGGGGGCTAGCGAGCAGTTCTTC
v_gene: TRBV2; abundance: -; len: 13; j_gene: TRBJ2-1; d_gene: -; CDR3aa: CASGPGLVNEQFF; CDR3nt: TGTGCCAGCGGCCCAGGACTGGTCAATGAGCAGTTCTTC
v_gene: TRBV2; abundance: -; len: 13; j_gene: TRBJ2-7; d_gene: -; CDR3aa: CASSTRVSYEQYF; CDR3nt: TGTGCCAGCTCAACCCGAGTCTCCTACGAGCAGTACTTC
v_gene: TRBV5-6; abundance: once; len: 14; j_gene: TRBJ1-5; d_gene: TRBD1; CDR3aa: CASSLGTGFGPQHF; CDR3nt: TGTGCCAGCAGCTTGGGGACAGGGTTTGGGCCCCAGCATTTT
v_gene: TRBV11-2; abundance: -; len: 17; j_gene: TRBJ2-1; d_gene: TRBD2; CDR3aa: CASSQRTSGSMDNEQFF; CDR3nt: TGTGCCAGCAGCCAAAGGACTAGCGGGAGTATGGACAATGAGCAGTTCTTC